The T cell receptor (beta chain) under discussion was sequenced for a study of T cell responses to AZD1222 COVID-19 vaccine. CDR1 and CDR2 from the germline V gene are MGHRA and YSYEKL. This CDR3 has 15 residues. V shed 0 bases and J 10 bases; nucleotides not matched to a gene: 5. In its sample, this clone was seen once. Here immunoSEQ multiplex PCR was the method, and the copy in TCRdb shows in-frame clones only, minus some. The sample consists of 160,000 or so clones, 85% to 95% of them appearing once. This sequence was found in an adult who received the AZD1222 COVID-19 vaccine. The chain has TRBV4-1 and TRBJ1-6; TRBD1 aligns across 8 bases. The sample in question was peripheral blood, obtained 28 days after the second AZD1222 dose. The CDR3 sequence: CASSQEVRGRSPLHF. The CDR3 coding sequence is TGCGCCAGCAGCCAAGAGGTCAGGGGGCGATCACCCCTCCACTTT.